A selection of T cell receptor beta chains follows, all from one sample in a study of blood T cells in healthy people across ages. TCRdb redid the calling of the 5' RACE reads with MiXCR, one entry per CDR3 protein. Of 850,000 to 950,000 distinct CDR3 sequences in the sample, less than 35% were seen once. The sequencing input was blood. The receptors were sampled from a woman of 80 years or more in good health. The CDR3 runs from the conserved cysteine through the conserved F or W. Fields, in order: CDR3 length, J gene, D gene, clone size, V gene, CDR3 DNA, CDR3 protein. A D gene is named only where the DNA matches it firmly. Size is stated for part of the rows, as once, few or many counts, or as a class when the clone is expanded.

16,TRBJ2-3,TRBD1,.,TRBV6-6,TGTGCCAGCAGTTACTCACCGGGACAGGGCACAGATACGCAGTATTTT,CASSYSPGQGTDTQYF
15,TRBJ2-5,TRBD2,many,TRBV20-1,TGCAGTGCTGAGGGACCCAGACTAGCCCAAGAGACCCAGTACTTC,CSAEGPRLAQETQYF
16,TRBJ1-2,TRBD1,many,TRBV4-1,TGCGCCAGCAGCCAATTCCGCGGGACAGGGGGCGATGGCTACACCTTC,CASSQFRGTGGDGYTF
14,TRBJ1-2,.,many,TRBV6-6,TGTGCCAGCAGTTACACTGGTCAGGGCGATGGCTACACCTTC,CASSYTGQGDGYTF
12,TRBJ1-2,TRBD1,once,TRBV6-2/TRBV6-3,TGTGCCACGGACAGGGGGGCCTATGGCTACACCTTC,CATDRGAYGYTF
13,TRBJ1-2,TRBD1,.,TRBV12-3/TRBV12-4,TGTGCCAGCAGTCCGCAACAGGGGGCTGGCTACACCTTC,CASSPQQGAGYTF
14,TRBJ1-4,TRBD1,few,TRBV5-1,TGCGCCAGCAGCTTGCAGACAGGGGGTGAAAAACTGTTTTTT,CASSLQTGGEKLFF
19,TRBJ2-5,TRBD2,many,TRBV14,TGTGCCAGCAGCCAAGATCGGGTTTCTAGCGGGGACATCACCGAGACCCAGTACTTC,CASSQDRVSSGDITETQYF
13,TRBJ2-7,TRBD1,many,TRBV5-6,TGTGCCAGCAGGTACAGGGGGAGATACGAGCAGTACTTC,CASRYRGRYEQYF
15,TRBJ2-3,TRBD2,many,TRBV3-1,TGTGCCAGCAGCAGAGCCGGGGGGGCGGCAGATACGCAGTATTTT,CASSRAGGAADTQYF
12,TRBJ1-2,.,many,TRBV3-1,TGTGCCAGCAGCCAAACTCCGGACGGCTACACCTTC,CASSQTPDGYTF
13,TRBJ1-2,.,.,TRBV19,TGTGCCAGTAGTATAGAACAGTACTATGGCTACACCTTC,CASSIEQYYGYTF
14,TRBJ2-1,.,many,TRBV15,TGTGCCACCAGCAGTGGGGTATCATACAATGAGCAGTTCTTC,CATSSGVSYNEQFF
14,TRBJ1-5,.,.,TRBV2,TGTGCCAGCAGTGAGACAGATAGCAATCAGCCCCGGCATTTT,CASSETDSNQPRHF
16,TRBJ2-1,.,many,TRBV20-1,TGCAGTGCCCCGGATCCGCGGCAGAGCTCCTACAATGAGCAGTTCTTC,CSAPDPRQSSYNEQFF
14,TRBJ1-1,TRBD1,.,TRBV5-1,TGCGCCAGCAGCTGGCCGGACAGGGGCACTGAAGCTTTCTTT,CASSWPDRGTEAFF
13,TRBJ1-6,TRBD1,.,TRBV2,TGTGCCATCTCACAGGGGGAGGATTCACCCCTCCACTTT,CAISQGEDSPLHF
14,TRBJ2-3,TRBD2,.,TRBV5-4,TGTGCCAGCAGCTTCAGCGGGGGGGCAGATACGCAGTATTTT,CASSFSGGADTQYF
15,TRBJ1-1,TRBD1,.,TRBV30,TGTGCCTGGAGTCCCGGACAGGGGATGAACCCTGAAGCTTTCTTT,CAWSPGQGMNPEAFF
15,TRBJ2-7,TRBD2,.,TRBV20-1,TGCAGTGCTAGAGATCCGACTAGCGGGACATACGAGCAGTACTTC,CSARDPTSGTYEQYF
14,TRBJ2-1,TRBD2,.,TRBV5-5,TGTGCCAGCAGTGGAAGCGGGAGCTACAATGAGCAGTTCTTC,CASSGSGSYNEQFF
14,TRBJ2-5,TRBD1,many,TRBV13,TGTGCCAGCAGCTCAAGGACAGGGTACGAGACCCAGTACTTC,CASSSRTGYETQYF
16,TRBJ2-3,TRBD2,many,TRBV12-3/TRBV12-4,TGTGCCAGCAGTTATGTGGACGGGGGGAGCACAGATACGCAGTATTTT,CASSYVDGGSTDTQYF
18,TRBJ2-3,TRBD2,many,TRBV7-2,TGTGCCAGCAGCTTACCCACGCTAGGAGCGGGGGGTGCGGATACGCAGTATTTT,CASSLPTLGAGGADTQYF
15,TRBJ1-5,TRBD1,many,TRBV5-1,TGCGCCAGCAGCTTCGGGACAGGAGCTAATCAGCCCCAGCATTTT,CASSFGTGANQPQHF
9,TRBJ2-7,.,many,TRBV10-3,TGTGCAAGCGAAGGCGAGCAGTACTTC,CASEGEQYF
17,TRBJ2-1,TRBD2,many,TRBV7-2,TGTGCCAGCAGCTTAGCCGGGGGGGGCAGCTCCTACAATGAGCAGTTCTTC,CASSLAGGGSSYNEQFF
15,TRBJ2-7,TRBD1,many,TRBV6-5,TGTGCCAGCAGCTATACGACAGGGGGCAATTACGAGCAGTACTTC,CASSYTTGGNYEQYF
15,TRBJ2-3,TRBD2,many,TRBV6-2/TRBV6-3,TGTGCCAGCAGTTACATGGGACTAGTTTCAGATACGCAGTATTTT,CASSYMGLVSDTQYF
14,TRBJ1-5,TRBD1,many,TRBV10-2,TGCGCCAGCAGCGAGGACAGGGAAGATCAGCCCCAGCATTTT,CASSEDREDQPQHF
13,TRBJ2-7,TRBD2,.,TRBV20-1,TGCAGTGCTTGCCCGGGACTAGCTGGCGAGCAGTACTTC,CSACPGLAGEQYF
13,TRBJ2-7,.,.,TRBV14,TGTGCCAGCAGCACCCTTGTCCGAGGCGAGCAGTACTTC,CASSTLVRGEQYF
16,TRBJ2-4,TRBD1,many,TRBV7-2,TGTGCCAGCAGCTTAGAGACAGGGCTAGCCAAAAACATTCAGTACTTC,CASSLETGLAKNIQYF
16,TRBJ1-3,TRBD1,.,TRBV7-2,TGTGCCAGCAGCTTTGGGACAGGGGGCTTGGGAAACACCATATATTTT,CASSFGTGGLGNTIYF
13,TRBJ2-5,.,many,TRBV7-2,TGTGCCAGCAGCCCGGGGGTCACGGAGACCCAGTACTTC,CASSPGVTETQYF
14,TRBJ1-1,.,many,TRBV18,TGTGCCAGCTCACCACAGGGGCTAAACACTGAAGCTTTCTTT,CASSPQGLNTEAFF
13,TRBJ1-2,TRBD1,.,TRBV5-1,TGCGCCAGCAGGTTGAGACAGGGCTATGGCTACACCTTC,CASRLRQGYGYTF
11,TRBJ1-1,.,.,TRBV30,TGTGCCTGGAGTATTCTGGGAGAAGCTTTCTTT,CAWSILGEAFF
14,TRBJ2-7,.,many,TRBV4-2,TGTGCCAGCAGCCGCTTAGCGGATCTCGACGAGCAGTACTTC,CASSRLADLDEQYF
13,TRBJ1-4,.,.,TRBV6-6,TGTGCCAGCAGTTACCAGGTTGATGAAAAACGGTTTTTT,CASSYQVDEKRFF
14,TRBJ1-2,.,.,TRBV6-5,TGTGCCAGCAGTTTGGGCGGATACCCCTATGGCTACACCTTC,CASSLGGYPYGYTF
14,TRBJ1-1,.,few,TRBV24-1,TGTGCCACCAGTACCGGGACGGAGAACACTGAAGCTTTCTTT,CATSTGTENTEAFF
16,TRBJ2-7,TRBD1,.,TRBV6-2/TRBV6-3,TGTGCCAGCTCCCCATCCGGGACAGGGGTCTCCTACGAGCAGTACTTC,CASSPSGTGVSYEQYF
18,TRBJ1-4,TRBD1,few,TRBV28,TGTGCCAGCATCCCCGTCGGGACAGGGTTTTCTGGTAATGAAAAACTGTTTTTT,CASIPVGTGFSGNEKLFF
17,TRBJ2-3,TRBD2,once,TRBV7-9,TGTGCCAGCAGCTTAGTGACTAGCGGGAGGTCCACAGATACGCAGTATTTT,CASSLVTSGRSTDTQYF
15,TRBJ2-7,TRBD2,many,TRBV11-2,TGTGCCAGCAGCTTATTCCGGGGGGGGCCTTACGAGCAGTACTTC,CASSLFRGGPYEQYF
14,TRBJ1-5,.,.,TRBV20-1,TGCAGTGCTAGTAGGGGGTCCTACAATCAGCCCCAGCATTTT,CSASRGSYNQPQHF
14,TRBJ2-1,.,many,TRBV20-1,TGCAGTGCTAGAGTTGGGAACTTTTACAATGAGCAGTTCTTC,CSARVGNFYNEQFF
14,TRBJ2-7,TRBD1,many,TRBV7-8,TGTGCCAGCAGCTTGAGACAGGGTGTCAACGAGCAGTACTTC,CASSLRQGVNEQYF
12,TRBJ2-5,.,many,TRBV11-2,TGTGCCAGCAGCCCCGGCAGCGCGACCCAGTACTTC,CASSPGSATQYF
12,TRBJ2-7,.,many,TRBV6-2/TRBV6-3,TGTGCCAGCAGTTACGCAAGGGGCGAGCAGTACTTC,CASSYARGEQYF
17,TRBJ2-6,TRBD1,many,TRBV5-1,TGCGCCAGCAGCATACAGGGGGTAAGCTCTGGGGCCAACGTCCTGACTTTC,CASSIQGVSSGANVLTF
22,TRBJ2-3,TRBD2,few,TRBV5-4,TGTGCCAGCAGCTTGGCCTCCTACGAACCGGGACTAGCGGGGGGGGGCACAGATACGCAGTATTTT,CASSLASYEPGLAGGGTDTQYF
15,TRBJ2-6,.,many,TRBV6-2/TRBV6-3,TGTGCCAGCATCCGATCCCGGGCTGGGGCCAACGTCCTGACTTTC,CASIRSRAGANVLTF